Below, one TCR beta chain is given with its context. Its antigen is unidentified. Here immunoSEQ multiplex PCR was the method, and the copy in TCRdb shows in-frame clones only, minus some. The sample lists roughly 48,000 clones; roughly 72% were seen once. These data originate in a study of STAT5B mutations in CD4+ large granular lymphocyte leukemia. Study outcomes and limitations: No patients shared main leukemic clonotypes, though around 25% appeared at low frequency elsewhere. The CD4+ versus CD8+ T-LGLL clonality difference may reflect limited sample size. CD4-sorted patient repertoires seemed more clonal than healthy CD4+ repertoires.

V lost 0 bases and J 5 bases, leaving 8 bases between the germline ends. CDR1 is MNHEY and CDR2 is SMNVEV in the germline V gene (reference sequence). This CDR3 comprises 15 residues. The rearrangement links TRBV27 to TRBJ1-6; D remains ambiguous. The source of this sequence is a human donor in good health. The sequencing input was CD4+ T cells from blood buffy coats. The CDR3 is CASSLSLHNNSPLHF. The CDR3 DNA follows: TGTGCCAGCAGTTTATCGCTACACAATAATTCACCCCTCCACTTT.